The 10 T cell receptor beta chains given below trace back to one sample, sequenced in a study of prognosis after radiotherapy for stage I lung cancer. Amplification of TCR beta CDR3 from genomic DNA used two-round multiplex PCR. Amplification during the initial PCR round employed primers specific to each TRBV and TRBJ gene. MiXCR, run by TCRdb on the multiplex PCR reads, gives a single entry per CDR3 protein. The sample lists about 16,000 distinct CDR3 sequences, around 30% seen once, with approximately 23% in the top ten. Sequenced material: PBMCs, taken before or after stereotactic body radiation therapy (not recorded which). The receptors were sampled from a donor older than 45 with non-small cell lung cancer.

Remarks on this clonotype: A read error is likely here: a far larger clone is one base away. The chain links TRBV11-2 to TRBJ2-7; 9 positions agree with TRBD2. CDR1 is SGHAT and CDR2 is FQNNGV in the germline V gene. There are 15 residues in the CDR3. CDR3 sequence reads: CASILVASGTGEQYF. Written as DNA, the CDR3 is TGTGCCAGCATCTTAGTGGCTAGCGGGACGGGCGAGCAGTACTTC.

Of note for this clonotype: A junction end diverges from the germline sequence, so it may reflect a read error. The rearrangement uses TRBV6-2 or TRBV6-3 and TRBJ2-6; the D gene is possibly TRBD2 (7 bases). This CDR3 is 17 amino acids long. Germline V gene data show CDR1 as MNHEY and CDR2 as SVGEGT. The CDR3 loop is CASSRWGGPSGDNVLNF. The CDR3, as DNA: TGTGCCAGCAGTAGGTGGGGGGGCCCCTCTGGGGACAACGTCCTGAATTTC.

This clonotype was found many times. The CDR3 bases are TGTGCCAGCAGCTTAGAAGGTTTTGGACAGTCCTCCTACGAGCAGTACTTC. Encoded protein: CASSLEGFGQSSYEQYF. This chain connects TRBV13 to TRBJ2-7; D might be TRBD1 (6 bases). The CDR3 extends over 17 amino acids. Trimming removed 1 base at V and 0 bases at J, with 16 bases between. Germline V gene sequence: CDR1 PRHDT, CDR2 FYEKMQ (reference sequence).

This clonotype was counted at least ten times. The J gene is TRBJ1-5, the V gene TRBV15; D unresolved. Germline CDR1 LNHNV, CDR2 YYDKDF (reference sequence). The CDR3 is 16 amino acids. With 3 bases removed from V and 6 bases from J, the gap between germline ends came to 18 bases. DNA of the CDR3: TGTGCCACCAGCAGGGTCACCGGGGTGGAAGGTCAGCCCCAGCATTTT. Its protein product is CATSRVTGVEGQPQHF.

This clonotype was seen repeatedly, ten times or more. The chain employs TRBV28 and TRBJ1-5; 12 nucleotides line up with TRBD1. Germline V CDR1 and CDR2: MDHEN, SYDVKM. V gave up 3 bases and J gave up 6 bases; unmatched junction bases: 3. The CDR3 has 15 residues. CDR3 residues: CASSLGTGGGQPQHF. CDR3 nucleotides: TGTGCCAGCAGTTTGGGGACAGGGGGCGGTCAGCCCCAGCATTTT. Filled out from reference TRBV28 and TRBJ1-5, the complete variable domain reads DVKVTQSSRYLVKRTGEKVFLECVQDMDHENMFWYRQDPGLGLRLIYFSYDVKMKEKGDIPEGYSVSREKKERFSLILESASTNQTSMYLCASSLGTGGGQPQHFGDGTRLSIL.

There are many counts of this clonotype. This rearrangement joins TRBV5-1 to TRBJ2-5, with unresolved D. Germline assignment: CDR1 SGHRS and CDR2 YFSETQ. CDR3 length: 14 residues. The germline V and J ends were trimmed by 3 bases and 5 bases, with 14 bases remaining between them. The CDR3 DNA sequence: TGCGCCAGCAGCTCAAGCTCCCCTAGGGAGACCCAGTACTTC. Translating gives CASSSSSPRETQYF. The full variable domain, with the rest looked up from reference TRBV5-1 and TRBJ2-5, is KAGVTQTPRYLIKTRGQQVTLSCSPISGHRSVSWYQQTPGQGLQFLFEYFSETQRNKGNFPGRFSGRQFSNSRSEMNVSTLELGDSALYLCASSSSSPRETQYFGPGTRLLVL.

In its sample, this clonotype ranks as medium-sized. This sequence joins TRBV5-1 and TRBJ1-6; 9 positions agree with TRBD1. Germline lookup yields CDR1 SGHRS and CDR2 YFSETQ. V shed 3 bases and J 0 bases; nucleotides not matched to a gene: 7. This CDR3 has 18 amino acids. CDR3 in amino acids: CASSSGTGSDSYNSPLHF. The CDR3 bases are TGCGCCAGCAGCTCCGGGACAGGGTCAGACTCCTATAATTCACCCCTCCACTTT.

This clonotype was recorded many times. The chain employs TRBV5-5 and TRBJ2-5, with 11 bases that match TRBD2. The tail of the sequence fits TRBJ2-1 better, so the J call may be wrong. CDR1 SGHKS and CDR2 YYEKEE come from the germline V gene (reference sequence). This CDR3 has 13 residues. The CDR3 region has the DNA TGTGCCAGCAGCTTTACTAGCGGGAGTGAGCAGTTCTTC. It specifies CASSFTSGSEQFF.

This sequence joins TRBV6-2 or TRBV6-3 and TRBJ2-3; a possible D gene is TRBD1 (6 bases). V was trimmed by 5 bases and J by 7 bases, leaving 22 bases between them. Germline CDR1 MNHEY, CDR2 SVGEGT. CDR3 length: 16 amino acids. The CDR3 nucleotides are TGTGCCAGCAGTGAACTACAGGGACAAGGCTCATATACGCAGTATTTT. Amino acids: CASSELQGQGSYTQYF.

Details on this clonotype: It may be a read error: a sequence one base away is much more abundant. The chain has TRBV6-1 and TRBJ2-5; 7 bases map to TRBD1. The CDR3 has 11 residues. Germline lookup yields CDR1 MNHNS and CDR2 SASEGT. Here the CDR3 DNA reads TGTGCCAGCAGTCTGACAGGGCACAAAGCCTTC. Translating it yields CASSLTGHKAF.